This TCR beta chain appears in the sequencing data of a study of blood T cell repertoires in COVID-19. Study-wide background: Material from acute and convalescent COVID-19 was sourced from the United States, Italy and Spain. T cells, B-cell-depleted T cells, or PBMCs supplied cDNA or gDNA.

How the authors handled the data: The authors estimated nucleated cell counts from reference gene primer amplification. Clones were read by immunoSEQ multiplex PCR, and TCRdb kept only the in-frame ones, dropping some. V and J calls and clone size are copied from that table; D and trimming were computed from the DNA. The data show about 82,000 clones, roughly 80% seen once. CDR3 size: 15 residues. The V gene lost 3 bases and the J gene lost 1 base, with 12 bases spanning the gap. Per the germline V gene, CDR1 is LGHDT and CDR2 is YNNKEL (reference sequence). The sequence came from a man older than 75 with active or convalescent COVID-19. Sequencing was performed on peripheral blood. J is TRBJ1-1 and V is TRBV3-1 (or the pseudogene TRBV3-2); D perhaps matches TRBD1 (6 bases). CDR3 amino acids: CASSHRGGENTEAFF. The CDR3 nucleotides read TGTGCCAGCAGCCACAGGGGAGGGGAGAACACTGAAGCTTTCTTT.